This T cell receptor beta chain was identified during a study of CD8+ T cells in alopecia areata. cDNA prepared by RNA extraction and subsequent reverse transcription served as the template for sequencing. Only in-frame clones appear in the TCRdb table, and some are missing; sequencing was by immunoSEQ multiplex PCR. This sample has 170,000 or so clones, with roughly 53% found just once. V shed 3 bases and J shed 3 bases, with 13 bases lying between them. Looked up from germline, CDR1 is SGDLS and CDR2 is YYNGEE. This CDR3 is built from 15 residues. Details on this clone: What it binds is unknown.

Study conclusions and caveats: Elevated clonality characterized lesional scalp relative to normal scalp, particularly in alopecia totalis/universalis.

The treatment denotes: oral pan-JAK inhibitor, 5-10 mg twice daily. The TCR originated in a human donor with alopecia areata. The chain uses TRBV9 and TRBJ1-5, with a weak D call TRBD1 (6 bases). The material sequenced was CD8+ T cells sorted from blood, taken at week 24, from a patient treated with tofacitinib. The CDR3 protein is CASSATGGANQPQHF. CDR3 nucleotides: TGTGCCAGCAGCGCAACTGGGGGGGCCAATCAGCCCCAGCATTTT.